The rows below give T cell receptor beta chains drawn from one sample of a study of spatial heterogeneity in lung cancer. TCRdb re-called the 5' RACE reads through MiXCR, storing one row per CDR3 protein. The table has fewer than 1,500 distinct CDR3 sequences, 20% to 30% seen once. Sequenced here: lung tumor tissue, sampled at surgery. These receptors were collected from a female donor with early-stage non-small cell lung cancer. Both conserved end residues are part of each CDR3. The D gene is left open where the match is weak. Size is stated for part of the rows, as once, few or many counts, or as a class when the clone is expanded.

j_call: TRBJ1-1; d_call: -; cdr3_length: 11; clone_size: -; v_call: TRBV30; cdr3_nt: TGTGCCTGGACCGCCTGGGGGGCTGCTTTCTTT; cdr3_aa: CAWTAWGAAFF
j_call: TRBJ2-7; d_call: -; cdr3_length: 15; clone_size: -; v_call: TRBV2; cdr3_nt: TGTGCCAGCAGTGAAGTTCGAGCGGACCTACCGGAGCAGTACTTC; cdr3_aa: CASSEVRADLPEQYF
j_call: TRBJ2-3; d_call: -; cdr3_length: 15; clone_size: -; v_call: TRBV19; cdr3_nt: TGTGCCAGTACCCCGGGTGGGAAAGGCACAGATACGCAGTATTTT; cdr3_aa: CASTPGGKGTDTQYF
j_call: TRBJ2-2; d_call: -; cdr3_length: 13; clone_size: medium-sized; v_call: TRBV20-1; cdr3_nt: TGCAGTGCCGAGGCAGCGAACACCGGGGAGCTGTTTTTT; cdr3_aa: CSAEAANTGELFF
j_call: TRBJ2-1; d_call: -; cdr3_length: 13; clone_size: large; v_call: TRBV5-1; cdr3_nt: TGCGCCAGCACCGACCGGGTCTCGGATGAGCAGTTCTTC; cdr3_aa: CASTDRVSDEQFF
j_call: TRBJ2-5; d_call: TRBD2; cdr3_length: 16; clone_size: large; v_call: TRBV7-9; cdr3_nt: TGTGCCAGCAGCTTAAGGCGGGGGGAACCAATGAGGACCCAGTACTTC; cdr3_aa: CASSLRRGEPMRTQYF
j_call: TRBJ2-7; d_call: -; cdr3_length: 13; clone_size: -; v_call: TRBV30; cdr3_nt: TGTGCCTGGAGTGTAAACGGTTGGTACGAGCAGTACTTC; cdr3_aa: CAWSVNGWYEQYF
j_call: TRBJ2-1; d_call: -; cdr3_length: 15; clone_size: -; v_call: TRBV9; cdr3_nt: TGTGCCAGCAGCGACGCCGGCCGGGGCTACAATGAGCAGTTCTTC; cdr3_aa: CASSDAGRGYNEQFF
j_call: TRBJ2-1; d_call: -; cdr3_length: 14; clone_size: -; v_call: TRBV7-2; cdr3_nt: TGTGCCAGCAGCTTACCCCCCCTGTTTCATGTGCAGTTCTTC; cdr3_aa: CASSLPPLFHVQFF
j_call: TRBJ2-3; d_call: TRBD1; cdr3_length: 16; clone_size: many; v_call: TRBV11-2; cdr3_nt: TGTGCCAGCAGCCCACACTCGCAGGGGGGCACAGATACGCAGTATTTT; cdr3_aa: CASSPHSQGGTDTQYF
j_call: TRBJ1-6; d_call: -; cdr3_length: 14; clone_size: large; v_call: TRBV11-2; cdr3_nt: TGTGCCAGCAGCGCAATCAGGGTCGAGTCACCCCTCCACTTT; cdr3_aa: CASSAIRVESPLHF
j_call: TRBJ1-2; d_call: -; cdr3_length: 14; clone_size: -; v_call: TRBV6-5; cdr3_nt: TGTGCCAGCAGCCGCGCCAACTACAACTATGGCTACACCTTC; cdr3_aa: CASSRANYNYGYTF
j_call: TRBJ1-2; d_call: TRBD1; cdr3_length: 16; clone_size: medium-sized; v_call: TRBV5-1; cdr3_nt: TGCGCCAGCAGCTTGGAACTTACCGGGACAGGGCCCAAAAGCACCTTC; cdr3_aa: CASSLELTGTGPKSTF
j_call: TRBJ1-3; d_call: TRBD1; cdr3_length: 18; clone_size: -; v_call: TRBV7-8; cdr3_nt: TGTGCCAGCAGCAGCCAAACTTGGGCAGGGGGAGCTGGAAACACCATATATTTT; cdr3_aa: CASSSQTWAGGAGNTIYF
j_call: TRBJ2-7; d_call: TRBD2; cdr3_length: 18; clone_size: few; v_call: TRBV3-1; cdr3_nt: TGTGCCAGCAGCCAAACCGGCGGACTAGCGGTCATCTCCTACGAGCAGTACTTC; cdr3_aa: CASSQTGGLAVISYEQYF
j_call: TRBJ2-5; d_call: TRBD1; cdr3_length: 12; clone_size: -; v_call: TRBV10-3; cdr3_nt: TGTGCCCACGGGACAGAACGGGAGACCCAGTACTTC; cdr3_aa: CAHGTERETQYF
j_call: TRBJ1-2; d_call: -; cdr3_length: 13; clone_size: -; v_call: TRBV10-2; cdr3_nt: TGCGCCAGCAGCCCGGGAGGGGGGGATGGCTACACCTTC; cdr3_aa: CASSPGGGDGYTF
j_call: TRBJ2-2; d_call: -; cdr3_length: 12; clone_size: medium-sized; v_call: TRBV6-6; cdr3_nt: TGTGCCAGCGGAGGGGCCGCCGGGGAGCTGTTTTTT; cdr3_aa: CASGGAAGELFF
j_call: TRBJ2-7; d_call: -; cdr3_length: 14; clone_size: medium-sized; v_call: TRBV27; cdr3_nt: TGTGCCAGCAGTTTAACCAGGACAGTAGGCGAGCAGTACTTC; cdr3_aa: CASSLTRTVGEQYF
j_call: TRBJ2-7; d_call: -; cdr3_length: 16; clone_size: medium-sized; v_call: TRBV5-1; cdr3_nt: TGCGCCAGCAGCTCTTACGGAGGGTCGGGAGAATACGAGCAGTACTTC; cdr3_aa: CASSSYGGSGEYEQYF
j_call: TRBJ2-1; d_call: TRBD2; cdr3_length: 16; clone_size: -; v_call: TRBV19; cdr3_nt: TGTGCCAGTAGTATTAGCGGGGAGAATTCCTACAATGAGCAGTTCTTC; cdr3_aa: CASSISGENSYNEQFF
j_call: TRBJ2-1; d_call: TRBD2; cdr3_length: 15; clone_size: medium-sized; v_call: TRBV7-2; cdr3_nt: TGTGCCAGCAGCTCGGGACTAGCTTATCACAATGAGCAGTTCTTC; cdr3_aa: CASSSGLAYHNEQFF
j_call: TRBJ2-1; d_call: -; cdr3_length: 15; clone_size: -; v_call: TRBV24-1; cdr3_nt: TGTGCCACCAGTGATCGGGCCGGTACCTTAAATGAGCAGTTCTTC; cdr3_aa: CATSDRAGTLNEQFF
j_call: TRBJ2-5; d_call: TRBD2; cdr3_length: 11; clone_size: few; v_call: TRBV29-1; cdr3_nt: TGCAGCGGCGGGAGCAAAGAGACCCAGTACTTC; cdr3_aa: CSGGSKETQYF
j_call: TRBJ2-6; d_call: -; cdr3_length: 18; clone_size: -; v_call: TRBV4-1; cdr3_nt: TGCGCCAGCAGCCGCGTAGAGGAGGGACGGTCTGGGGCCAACGTCCTGACTTTC; cdr3_aa: CASSRVEEGRSGANVLTF
j_call: TRBJ2-1; d_call: TRBD2; cdr3_length: 16; clone_size: -; v_call: TRBV5-4; cdr3_nt: TGTGCCAGCAGCTTGGATCAGCGGGGCCCCCAAAATGAGCAGTTCTTC; cdr3_aa: CASSLDQRGPQNEQFF
j_call: TRBJ2-2; d_call: -; cdr3_length: 13; clone_size: medium-sized; v_call: TRBV28; cdr3_nt: TGTGCCAGCAGTTTTGGGGGATCCGGGGAGCTGTTTTTT; cdr3_aa: CASSFGGSGELFF
j_call: TRBJ2-5; d_call: -; cdr3_length: 15; clone_size: few; v_call: TRBV6-2/TRBV6-3; cdr3_nt: TGTGCCAGCAGTCCACCGGGACACCCACAAGAGACCCAGTACTTC; cdr3_aa: CASSPPGHPQETQYF
j_call: TRBJ2-7; d_call: TRBD2; cdr3_length: 13; clone_size: medium-sized; v_call: TRBV28; cdr3_nt: TGTGCCAGCAGTGCAGCGGGAGGTTGGGAGCAGTACTTC; cdr3_aa: CASSAAGGWEQYF
j_call: TRBJ2-3; d_call: -; cdr3_length: 14; clone_size: large; v_call: TRBV6-5; cdr3_nt: TGTGCCAGCAACTGGCAGGGGAGCACAGATACGCAGTATTTT; cdr3_aa: CASNWQGSTDTQYF
j_call: TRBJ1-3; d_call: -; cdr3_length: 15; clone_size: -; v_call: TRBV12-3/TRBV12-4; cdr3_nt: TGTGCCAGCAGTTTATATCCAAGGACTGGAAACACCATATATTTT; cdr3_aa: CASSLYPRTGNTIYF
j_call: TRBJ2-7; d_call: -; cdr3_length: 16; clone_size: -; v_call: TRBV6-2/TRBV6-3; cdr3_nt: TGTGCCAGCAGTTACCCCTATGGACTCTTGTCCTACGAGCAGTACTTC; cdr3_aa: CASSYPYGLLSYEQYF
j_call: TRBJ1-2; d_call: -; cdr3_length: 13; clone_size: -; v_call: TRBV30; cdr3_nt: TGTGCCTGGAGTGGGACGTTAAACTATGGCTACACCTTC; cdr3_aa: CAWSGTLNYGYTF
j_call: TRBJ1-1; d_call: -; cdr3_length: 12; clone_size: -; v_call: TRBV30; cdr3_nt: TGTGCCTGGAGTCACCCAAACACTGAAGCTTTCTTT; cdr3_aa: CAWSHPNTEAFF
j_call: TRBJ1-6; d_call: -; cdr3_length: 15; clone_size: few; v_call: TRBV11-1; cdr3_nt: TGTGCCAGCAGCCGGGGAACACATACCGGCTCACCCCTCCACTTT; cdr3_aa: CASSRGTHTGSPLHF
j_call: TRBJ1-6; d_call: TRBD1; cdr3_length: 13; clone_size: medium-sized; v_call: TRBV29-1; cdr3_nt: TGCAGCGCCGGACAGGATCTAAGGGCACCCCTCCACTTT; cdr3_aa: CSAGQDLRAPLHF
j_call: TRBJ1-3; d_call: TRBD1; cdr3_length: 17; clone_size: large; v_call: TRBV12-5; cdr3_nt: TGTGCTAGTGGGACAGGGGGCACACCCCCCTCTGGAAACACCATATATTTT; cdr3_aa: CASGTGGTPPSGNTIYF
j_call: TRBJ2-2; d_call: TRBD2; cdr3_length: 15; clone_size: -; v_call: TRBV2; cdr3_nt: TGTGCCAGCAGAGGATGGCGGGAGGCCACCGGGGAGCTGTTTTTT; cdr3_aa: CASRGWREATGELFF
j_call: TRBJ2-7; d_call: -; cdr3_length: 13; clone_size: large; v_call: TRBV27; cdr3_nt: TGTGCCAGCATAGGTGTAGGTGTCTACGAGCAGTACTTC; cdr3_aa: CASIGVGVYEQYF
j_call: TRBJ1-1; d_call: -; cdr3_length: 11; clone_size: few; v_call: TRBV29-1; cdr3_nt: TGCAGCGCGTGGAGGGAAACTGAAGCTTTCTTT; cdr3_aa: CSAWRETEAFF
j_call: TRBJ2-1; d_call: TRBD2; cdr3_length: 15; clone_size: -; v_call: TRBV7-3; cdr3_nt: TGTGCCAGCAGCTTTGCTAGCGGGCACTACAATGAGCAGTTCTTC; cdr3_aa: CASSFASGHYNEQFF
j_call: TRBJ2-7; d_call: -; cdr3_length: 16; clone_size: few; v_call: TRBV3-1; cdr3_nt: TGTGCCAGCAGCCATCGTTCCGGCGGCGGCACCTACGAGCAGTACTTC; cdr3_aa: CASSHRSGGGTYEQYF
j_call: TRBJ2-5; d_call: -; cdr3_length: 15; clone_size: -; v_call: TRBV3-1; cdr3_nt: TGTGCCAGCAGCCAAGAAGGCGGGGCCCTCGGGACCCAGTACTTC; cdr3_aa: CASSQEGGALGTQYF
j_call: TRBJ1-2; d_call: -; cdr3_length: 12; clone_size: medium-sized; v_call: TRBV20-1; cdr3_nt: TGCAGTGCTATAAGGGTAGCCTATGGCTACACCTTC; cdr3_aa: CSAIRVAYGYTF
j_call: TRBJ2-1; d_call: -; cdr3_length: 13; clone_size: -; v_call: TRBV29-1; cdr3_nt: TGCAGCGTTGCTACGGAATCCTACAATGAGCAGTTCTTC; cdr3_aa: CSVATESYNEQFF
j_call: TRBJ2-7; d_call: -; cdr3_length: 13; clone_size: large; v_call: TRBV10-3; cdr3_nt: TGTGCCATCAGTGAGTCGAGGGGATACGAGCAGTACTTC; cdr3_aa: CAISESRGYEQYF
j_call: TRBJ2-1; d_call: -; cdr3_length: 13; clone_size: large; v_call: TRBV7-3; cdr3_nt: TGTGCCAGCAGCCCCGGGACAAGGAAAGAGCAGTTCTTC; cdr3_aa: CASSPGTRKEQFF
j_call: TRBJ2-1; d_call: TRBD2; cdr3_length: 16; clone_size: large; v_call: TRBV29-1; cdr3_nt: TGCAGCGTCACCGGACTAGCGGGGGGCCGCTACAATGAGCAGTTCTTC; cdr3_aa: CSVTGLAGGRYNEQFF